This TCR beta chain was obtained from a study of human T cells and chemical hapten exposure. Study observations and caveats: Unchanged with DPC sensitization were TCRs above 1 in 1000 frequency.

As the library was built, unique molecular identifiers were attached to individual cDNA molecules. Original methodology: Sample-level TCR yields exhibited a median of approximately 89,000, with a range of about 20,000 to 690,600. Each CDR3 protein gets one entry after TCRdb re-called the RACE reads with MiXCR. The V and J calls reflect TCRdb's pipeline rather than the authors' work. The sample records about 45,000 distinct CDR3 sequences, 3.5% to 4.5% being singletons. The time point here: healthy volunteer bleed at 2 weeks. Whole blood, unfractionated, served as the material for total RNA extraction. This CDR3 has 14 amino acids. The germline V gene encodes CDR1 SGHTA and CDR2 FQGNSA. V was shortened by 0 bases and J by 5 bases, with 11 bases between the two germline ends. There are many counts of this clonotype. The antigen is undetermined.

This receptor was taken from a female donor in good health. Some clones in this sample may be carry-over from other donors' samples. Input material: whole blood. The chain is built from TRBV7-2 and TRBJ2-7; maybe TRBD2 (6 bases). CDR3 sequence reads: CASSLAPGGNEQYF. The CDR3 DNA follows: TGTGCCAGCAGCTTAGCGCCTGGAGGGAACGAGCAGTACTTC. The variable domain in full, with the rest retrieved from reference TRBV7-2 and TRBJ2-7, is GAGVSQSPSNKVTEKGKDVELRCDPISGHTALYWYRQSLGQGLEFLIYFQGNSAPDKSGLPSDRFSAERTGGSVSTLTIQRTQQEDSAVYLCASSLAPGGNEQYFGPGTRLTVT.